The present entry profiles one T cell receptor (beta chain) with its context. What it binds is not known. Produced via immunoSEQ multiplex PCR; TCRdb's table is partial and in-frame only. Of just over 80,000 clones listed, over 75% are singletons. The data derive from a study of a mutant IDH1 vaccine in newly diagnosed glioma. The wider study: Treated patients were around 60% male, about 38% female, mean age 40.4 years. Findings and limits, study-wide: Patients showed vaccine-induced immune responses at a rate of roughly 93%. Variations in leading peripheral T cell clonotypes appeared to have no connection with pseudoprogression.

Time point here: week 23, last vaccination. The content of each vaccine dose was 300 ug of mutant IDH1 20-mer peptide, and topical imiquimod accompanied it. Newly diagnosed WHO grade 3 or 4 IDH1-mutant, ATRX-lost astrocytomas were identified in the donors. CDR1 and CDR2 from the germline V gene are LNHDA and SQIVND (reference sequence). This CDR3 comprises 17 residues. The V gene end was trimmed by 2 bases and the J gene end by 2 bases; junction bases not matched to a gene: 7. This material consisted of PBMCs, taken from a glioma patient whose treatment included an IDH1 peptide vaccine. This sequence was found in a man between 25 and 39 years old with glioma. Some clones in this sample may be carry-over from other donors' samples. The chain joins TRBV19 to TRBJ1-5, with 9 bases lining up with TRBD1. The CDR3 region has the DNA TGTGCCAGTAGTATACAGAGAGACAGGGGGGGCAATCAGCCCCAGCATTTT. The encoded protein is CASSIQRDRGGNQPQHF.